These T cell receptor beta chains were read from a single sample in a study of cytomegalovirus exposure and HLA in healthy donors. Assay used: immunoSEQ multiplex PCR; TCRdb lists only in-frame clones, some missing. This sample's clone table lists about 37,000 clones. The sample was PBMCs. These TCRs come from a human donor in good health. Both conserved end residues are part of each CDR3. A D gene is named only where the DNA matches it firmly. Not every row has a clone size; where given, it reads once, few, many or a size class.

cdr3_nt | cdr3_aa | j_call | clone_size | d_call | v_call
TGTGCCAGCAGCCCGACGGCAGGGTTTCGCGGCTACACCTTC | CASSPTAGFRGYTF | TRBJ1-2 | . | . | TRBV7-2
TGTGCCAGCAGTACCGCCGGGACAGGCTACTACGAGCAGTACTTC | CASSTAGTGYYEQYF | TRBJ2-7 | . | TRBD1 | TRBV27
TGCAGTGCGCCCGTTCGGGAGACCCAGTACTTC | CSAPVRETQYF | TRBJ2-5 | . | . | TRBV20-1
TGTGCCAGCAGCGCGGGGGGCAGGAGTGCCAACGTCCTGACTTTC | CASSAGGRSANVLTF | TRBJ2-6 | . | TRBD2 | TRBV7-6
TGTGCCAGCAGCTTAGGGGCCCGTTACTCTGGAAACACCATATATTTT | CASSLGARYSGNTIYF | TRBJ1-3 | . | . | TRBV11-2
TGTGCCAGCAGCGCTGGAGGGAGCACAGATACGCAGTATTTT | CASSAGGSTDTQYF | TRBJ2-3 | . | . | TRBV7-9
TGTGCCAGCAGTCCCGAGGACAGGGAAGAGCAGTACTTC | CASSPEDREEQYF | TRBJ2-7 | . | TRBD1 | TRBV6-5
TGCGCCAGCAGCCCCGGATTGGGCGTGAACACTGAAGCTTTCTTT | CASSPGLGVNTEAFF | TRBJ1-1 | . | . | TRBV5-1
TGTGCCAGCAGCTGGTTGACAGGGGGTTCCTATAATTCACCCCTCCACTTT | CASSWLTGGSYNSPLHF | TRBJ1-6 | . | TRBD1 | TRBV5-6
TGTGCCAGCAGCTTAGGACAGGGGGCGAGAGCCGGGGAGCTGTTTTTT | CASSLGQGARAGELFF | TRBJ2-2 | . | TRBD1 | TRBV5-5
TGTGCCAGCACCTCACGTGGGGGGGCTAACTATGGCTACACCTTC | CASTSRGGANYGYTF | TRBJ1-2 | . | . | TRBV5-6
TGTGCCAGTAGTTCGAGGACAGGAGGTAGCGAGCAGTACTTC | CASSSRTGGSEQYF | TRBJ2-7 | . | TRBD1 | TRBV7-8
TGTGCCAGTAGACCTGACAGTACGAGCGCCTACACGAATCAGCCCCAGCATTTT | CASRPDSTSAYTNQPQHF | TRBJ1-5 | . | . | TRBV19
TGTGCCAGTAGACGACTAGCGGGGGACCAAGAGACCCAGTACTTC | CASRRLAGDQETQYF | TRBJ2-5 | . | TRBD2 | TRBV19
TGCAGCGTTACGGGACAGGGAACGATCGAGCAGTACTTC | CSVTGQGTIEQYF | TRBJ2-7 | . | TRBD1 | TRBV29-1
TGCAGCGTTGGTCAGGGGGCCGGAAACACCATATATTTT | CSVGQGAGNTIYF | TRBJ1-3 | . | TRBD1 | TRBV29-1
TGTGCCAGCAGCTCTGGACTAGCGGGGAACCCAGAGACCCAGTACTTC | CASSSGLAGNPETQYF | TRBJ2-5 | . | TRBD2 | TRBV5-8
TGTGCCAGCTTCCCTCGGTGGGGGCCCACTGAAGCTTTCTTT | CASFPRWGPTEAFF | TRBJ1-1 | . | . | TRBV27
TGTGCCTGGCGTCGGTCGGTTTCCTACGAGCAGTACTTC | CAWRRSVSYEQYF | TRBJ2-7 | . | . | TRBV30
TGTGCCAGCAGCTTGTGGGCCGTGAATCAGCCCCAGCATTTT | CASSLWAVNQPQHF | TRBJ1-5 | . | . | TRBV5-6
TGCGCCAGCAGCATCGGGACAGACACCAATGAGCAGTTCTTC | CASSIGTDTNEQFF | TRBJ2-1 | . | TRBD1 | TRBV5-1
TGTGCCAGCAGCCTACTATCTCAGGGGAATTCACCCCTCCACTTT | CASSLLSQGNSPLHF | TRBJ1-6 | . | . | TRBV7-3
TGTGCCAGCAGTTCCCCGTCCTCCGAGCAGTACTTC | CASSSPSSEQYF | TRBJ2-7 | . | . | TRBV28
TGTGCCAGCACTACACCCCCCCGGGCTGAAGCTTTCTTT | CASTTPPRAEAFF | TRBJ1-1 | . | . | TRBV28
TGCGCCAGCAGCCAAGCCGGGACAGCCTCCTACGAGCAGTACTTC | CASSQAGTASYEQYF | TRBJ2-7 | . | TRBD1 | TRBV4-1
TGTGCCAGCAGTGACATTGGGACAGGGTTTTTCTATGGCTACACCTTC | CASSDIGTGFFYGYTF | TRBJ1-2 | . | TRBD1 | TRBV5-8
TGCAGCGTTGAAAAGCTAGGCGCCTACAATGAGCAGTTCTTC | CSVEKLGAYNEQFF | TRBJ2-1 | . | . | TRBV29-1
TGCAGCGTGAACGGGGGGGCCGGAGAGACCCAGTACTTC | CSVNGGAGETQYF | TRBJ2-5 | . | TRBD2 | TRBV29-1
TGTGCCAGCAGTGAAGCAGGGGGCAGAAAAGATTCACCCCTCCACTTT | CASSEAGGRKDSPLHF | TRBJ1-6 | . | TRBD1 | TRBV2
TGTGCCAGCAGGCACAGGGGGCGTACCGGGGAGCTGTTTTTT | CASRHRGRTGELFF | TRBJ2-2 | . | TRBD1 | TRBV11-2
TGTGCCAGCAGCTCGGGACTAGCGGGGGGCTACCAAGAGACCCAGTACTTC | CASSSGLAGGYQETQYF | TRBJ2-5 | . | TRBD2 | TRBV7-9
TGTGCCAGTAGTCACGGGACATCTGGGGCCAACGTCCTGACTTTC | CASSHGTSGANVLTF | TRBJ2-6 | . | . | TRBV19
TGTGCCAGCTCACCACTACCGGGTCGAACCTACACCGGGGAGCTGTTTTTT | CASSPLPGRTYTGELFF | TRBJ2-2 | . | . | TRBV18
TGTGCCAGCAGCTCCCTGACAGGATCCGGCTACGAGCAGTACTTC | CASSSLTGSGYEQYF | TRBJ2-7 | . | . | TRBV11-1
TGCGCCAGCAGCCAAGATGGGGCAGCAACTAATGAAAAACTGTTTTTT | CASSQDGAATNEKLFF | TRBJ1-4 | . | . | TRBV4-1
TGTGCCAGCATAGGAGGCGGGACAGGGGGATATTTTGTCTACGAGCAGTACTTC | CASIGGGTGGYFVYEQYF | TRBJ2-7 | . | TRBD1 | TRBV28
TGTGCCTGGAGGCCTAGTAGGAACACTGAAGCTTTCTTT | CAWRPSRNTEAFF | TRBJ1-1 | . | . | TRBV30
TGCGCCAGCAGCTTGAAGCCAGAGACCCAGTACTTC | CASSLKPETQYF | TRBJ2-5 | . | . | TRBV5-1
TGTGCCAGCAGTGGGAGGCAGGGGCTTAGCACAGATACGCAGTATTTT | CASSGRQGLSTDTQYF | TRBJ2-3 | . | . | TRBV2
TGTGCCTGGACCCCTTGGGGCCAAGATTTCTTT | CAWTPWGQDFF | TRBJ1-1 | . | . | TRBV30
TGTGCTAGTGCCTCCCGACAAGACACTGAAGCTTTCTTT | CASASRQDTEAFF | TRBJ1-1 | . | . | TRBV12-5
TGTGCCAGTAGTATGGGCGGGGCCTACAATGAGCAGTTCTTC | CASSMGGAYNEQFF | TRBJ2-1 | . | . | TRBV19
TGTGCCAGCAGTTTTGGGGGGGTGAACACTGAAGCTTTCTTT | CASSFGGVNTEAFF | TRBJ1-1 | . | . | TRBV28
TGTGCCAGCAGCAGACGGACAGGGTGGGACGACGAGCAGTACTTC | CASSRRTGWDDEQYF | TRBJ2-7 | . | TRBD1 | TRBV5-6
TGTGCCAGCAGCCCGGACGGGGAAGAGACCCAGTACTTC | CASSPDGEETQYF | TRBJ2-5 | . | . | TRBV5-6
TGCAGCGTTAGGACATTCGGCTACGAGCAGTACTTC | CSVRTFGYEQYF | TRBJ2-7 | medium-sized | . | TRBV29-1